Below are 14 T cell receptor beta chains sequenced from a single sample in a study of blood T cells in healthy people across ages. A J-beta primer mix and a sample-barcoded 5' primer were used in a second PCR of roughly 6 to 11 cycles. TCRdb processed the 5' RACE reads anew with MiXCR; each CDR3 protein has one entry. The sample yields approximately 790,000 distinct CDR3 sequences, about 62% seen once. The source material was blood. These TCRs come from a man younger than 40 in good health.

V is TRBV4-2 and J is TRBJ1-2; D is uncertain. The CDR3 has 14 residues. V shed 1 base and J shed 1 base, with 7 bases lying between them. Germline V gene lookup returns CDR1 LGHNA and CDR2 YNFKEQ. CDR3 nucleotide sequence: TGTGCCAGCAGCCAAGGGGGAGTTAACTATGGCTACACCTTC. Translating gives CASSQGGVNYGYTF.

The V and J genes are TRBV6-5 and TRBJ1-2; D is uncertain. The germline V and J ends were trimmed by 0 bases and 4 bases, with 9 bases remaining between them. Germline loops: CDR1 MNHEY, CDR2 SVGAGI. This CDR3 comprises 14 residues. The CDR3 is CASSYSTEGYGYTF. CDR3 in DNA: TGTGCCAGCAGTTACTCGACGGAGGGCTATGGCTACACCTTC.

The chain carries TRBV7-8 and TRBJ2-7; TRBD2 aligns across 9 bases. CDR1 SGHVS and CDR2 FQNEAQ come from the germline V gene. The CDR3 loop spans 14 amino acids. Trimming at V came to 8 bases and at J to 4 bases, leaving 9 bases not matched to a gene. The CDR3 nucleotides are TGTGCCAGCGCGGGTAGCGGGGGTTCTTACGAGCAGTACTTC. Its translation: CASAGSGGSYEQYF.

In its sample, this clonotype was seen a few times. The chain joins TRBV25-1 to TRBJ2-1; TRBD1 aligns across 9 bases. This CDR3 comprises 16 residues. The germline V gene encodes CDR1 MGHDK and CDR2 SYGVNS. J gave up 2 bases and V 3 bases, and 5 bases lay outside the gene matches. This CDR3 reads CASSDPRQGAYNEQFF. The CDR3 DNA sequence: TGTGCCAGCAGTGACCCTCGACAGGGGGCCTACAATGAGCAGTTCTTC.

The chain carries TRBV6-5 and TRBJ2-1, with TRBD1 matching over 7 bases. The CDR3 sequence is 13 residues long. Germline V CDR1 and CDR2: MNHEY, SVGAGI. V lost 6 bases to trimming and J lost 12 bases; unmatched junction nucleotides: 11. The CDR3 nucleotides are TGTGCCAGCAGAACCACTGGGACAGCTTTGCAGTTCTTC. Its translation: CASRTTGTALQFF.

This chain links TRBV4-1 with TRBJ2-3; perhaps TRBD2 as D (5 bases). Germline V gene lookup returns CDR1 MGHRA and CDR2 YSYEKL. The CDR3 length is 16 residues. The V end was cut by 1 base, the J end by 8 bases, with 19 bases between. The CDR3 region has the DNA TGCGCCAGCAGCCAAGCCGCCTTCCTCGCGGCGGGTACGCAGTATTTT. Its translation: CASSQAAFLAAGTQYF.

On this clonotype: One end of the junction fails to match germline, which may point to a read error. The chain is built from TRBV7-2 and TRBJ2-1, with TRBD2 identical over 10 bases. Per germline, CDR1 SGHTA and CDR2 FQGNSA. The CDR3 runs 16 residues. This CDR3 is CASGLVVLAGSREQFF. The CDR3, as DNA: TGTGCCAGCGGCTTAGTTGTACTAGCGGGGAGCAGGGAGCAGTTCTTC.

The table lists this clonotype with a few counts. The chain recombines TRBV9 with TRBJ2-2, with TRBD2 as a possible D gene (5 bases). Trimming cost V 4 bases and J 3 bases, with 16 bases left between them. The CDR3 is 16 residues long. Looked up from germline, CDR1 is SGDLS and CDR2 is YYNGEE. The CDR3 nucleotides are TGTGCCAGCAGCCCAGGACTCGAAGTTTACACCGGGGAGCTGTTTTTT. Translating it yields CASSPGLEVYTGELFF. The full variable domain, its missing parts supplied by reference TRBV9 and TRBJ2-2, is DSGVTQTPKHLITATGQRVTLRCSPRSGDLSVYWYQQSLDQGLQFLIQYYNGEERAKGNILERFSAQQFPDLHSELNLSSLELGDSALYFCASSPGLEVYTGELFFGEGSRLTVL.

V usage is TRBV10-2 and J usage is TRBJ2-5; 12 bases align to TRBD1. In germline, CDR1 is WSHSY, CDR2 SAAADI. V lost 9 bases, J lost 11 bases, and 13 bases stayed unmatched. CDR3 size: 14 residues. The DNA of the CDR3 is TGCGCCAGTAGTCCCGGGACAGGGGGCTGGGAGCAGTACTTC. Its protein is CASSPGTGGWEQYF.

In its sample, this clonotype was seen once. This chain links TRBV4-2 with TRBJ2-5, with 12 positions matching TRBD2. CDR1 is LGHNA and CDR2 is YNFKEQ in the germline V gene. The J segment lost 4 bases and the V segment lost 4 bases, leaving 7 bases of the junction unmatched. There are 16 residues in the CDR3. CDR3 loop: CASSLRTSGAGETQYF. The CDR3 DNA reads TGTGCCAGCAGCCTACGGACTAGCGGGGCGGGAGAGACCCAGTACTTC.

V usage is TRBV7-6 and J usage is TRBJ2-4, with D possibly TRBD2 on 7 matching bases. The DNA matches TRBJ2-7 better at its end, which makes the J call doubtful. The CDR3 totals 16 residues. Per germline, CDR1 SGHVS and CDR2 FNYEAQ. In DNA form, the CDR3 reads TGTGCCAGCAGCCCAGGGGTCCAGCGGGGTATCTACGAGCAGTACTTC. Translating it yields CASSPGVQRGIYEQYF.

This clonotype was detected a few times. This sequence joins TRBV2 and TRBJ2-5; 10 nucleotides align to TRBD2. This CDR3 region has 14 residues. The germline CDR1 and CDR2 sequences are SNHLY and FYNNEI. V shed 5 bases, J shed 3 bases, and the junction held 3 bases outside the gene matches. CDR3 sequence reads: CASSRTSGKETQYF. In DNA, the CDR3 is TGTGCCAGCAGTCGGACTAGCGGAAAAGAGACCCAGTACTTC.

V is TRBV9 and J is TRBJ2-1; TRBD2 matches 8 bases. J was trimmed by 6 bases and V by 1 base; bases with no gene match: 6. The V gene's germline CDR1 is SGDLS and CDR2 YYNGEE. The CDR3 length is 15 residues. The CDR3 bases are TGTGCCAGCAGCGTAATAGCGGGGATGCTCAATGAGCAGTTCTTC. Translation: CASSVIAGMLNEQFF. The whole variable domain, filled in from reference TRBV9 and TRBJ2-1, reads DSGVTQTPKHLITATGQRVTLRCSPRSGDLSVYWYQQSLDQGLQFLIQYYNGEERAKGNILERFSAQQFPDLHSELNLSSLELGDSALYFCASSVIAGMLNEQFFGPGTRLTVL.

The CDR3 here is CASSRQRGFPYEQYF. The CDR3 region has the DNA TGTGCCAGCAGCCGACAGAGGGGGTTCCCCTACGAGCAGTACTTC. The chain joins TRBV7-6 to TRBJ2-7; tentatively, D is TRBD1 (6 bases). Germline V CDR1 and CDR2: SGHVS, FNYEAQ. The CDR3 loop spans 15 amino acids. Trimming shortened V by 5 bases and J by 2 bases, and 16 bases separated the two germline ends.